The next 28 T cell receptor beta chains were all read from a single sample in a study of identical twins. TCRdb used MiXCR to reprocess the 5' RACE reads, holding one entry per CDR3 protein. The sample records over 600,000 distinct CDR3 sequences, about 20% being singletons. These data were likewise used in another study, on T cells expressing NK-cell markers.

The material sequenced was PBMCs. The receptors originated from a young woman in good health.

A few counts support this clonotype. V gene TRBV9 combines with J gene TRBJ2-7; 8 bases fit TRBD2. V was pared by 0 bases and J by 0 bases, with 5 bases of the junction left unmatched. This CDR3 region has 16 residues. Germline CDR1 is SGDLS and CDR2 is YYNGEE. DNA for the CDR3: TGTGCCAGCAGCGTAGGGGTTAGCGGGAACTCCTACGAGCAGTACTTC. This sequence encodes CASSVGVSGNSYEQYF.

The chain is built from TRBV6-6 and TRBJ2-3, with a tentative D call TRBD1 (5 bases). CDR1 is MNHNY, CDR2 SVGAGI, per germline (reference sequence). Deletions cut 6 bases from V and 5 bases from J, with 9 bases between. CDR3 length: 12 residues. CDR3 in amino acids: CASRPQGDTQYF. In nucleotides, the CDR3 is TGTGCCAGCAGACCCCAGGGAGATACGCAGTATTTT.

The rearrangement uses TRBV3-1 and TRBJ2-7; 7 nucleotides align to TRBD2. The germline V gene has CDR1 LGHDT and CDR2 YNNKEL (reference sequence). This CDR3 has 14 residues. V trimming: 7 bases; J trimming: 7 bases; junction bases outside the gene matches: 13. The CDR3 DNA reads TGTGCCAGCACGCTCGGGGCGGGAGCGCGGGAGCAGTACTTC. Protein: CASTLGAGAREQYF.

The chain couples TRBV11-2 to TRBJ2-2; 7 nucleotides line up with TRBD2. CDR1 SGHAT and CDR2 FQNNGV come from the germline V gene. CDR3 length: 15 amino acids. J was trimmed by 4 bases and V by 7 bases; bases with no gene match: 9. CDR3 amino acids: CASIQAGRGTGELFF. The CDR3 nucleotides are TGTGCCAGCATCCAAGCGGGAAGGGGCACCGGGGAGCTGTTTTTT.

This clonotype was seen repeatedly, ten times or more. The V gene is TRBV7-8, the J gene TRBJ1-2; TRBD1 is a possible D gene (6 bases). V was clipped by 6 bases and J by 4 bases, with 21 bases between them. CDR3 length: 16 amino acids. The V gene's germline CDR1 is SGHVS and CDR2 FQNEAQ. The DNA for the CDR3 is TGTGCCAGCAGTCTTCACTGGGGGGGCGCATCCTATGGCTACACCTTC. Its translation is CASSLHWGGASYGYTF.

CDR3 in amino acids: CSARSAVGGLGYTF. CDR3 DNA sequence: TGCAGTGCTAGATCGGCGGTGGGGGGGCTTGGCTACACCTTC. V and J are TRBV20-1 and TRBJ1-2; weak D call: TRBD1 (6 bases). Germline V gene data show CDR1 as DFQATT and CDR2 as SNEGSKA (reference sequence). V was trimmed by 2 bases and J by 7 bases, leaving 17 bases between them. The CDR3 has 14 residues.

The chain couples TRBV11-2 to TRBJ2-1; 8 positions match TRBD2. J was trimmed by 4 bases and V by 2 bases; bases with no gene match: 10. The CDR3 covers 17 residues. CDR1 and CDR2 from the germline V gene are SGHAT and FQNNGV. The CDR3 DNA reads as TGTGCCAGCAGCTTAAGGGGAAGCGGGAGAACATACAATGAGCAGTTCTTC. This sequence encodes CASSLRGSGRTYNEQFF.

This chain uses TRBV23-1 with TRBJ2-7; 7 bases agree with TRBD2. TRBV23-1 falls under the ORF class, with uncertain function. This CDR3 region has 16 residues. Losses at the gene ends were 0 bases for V and 2 bases for J; bases not matched to a gene: 7. The DNA of the CDR3 is TGCGCCAGCAGTCAATCTCAGAGGGAGGGCCCCTACGAGCAGTACTTC. This sequence encodes CASSQSQREGPYEQYF.

This chain joins TRBV4-1 and TRBJ1-1, with D unclear. CDR3 size: 14 residues. Looked up from germline, CDR1 is MGHRA and CDR2 is YSYEKL. V was clipped by 0 bases and J by 7 bases, with 12 bases between them. The CDR3 is CASSQDPTVGEAFF. The CDR3, as DNA: TGCGCCAGCAGCCAAGACCCTACCGTCGGTGAAGCTTTCTTT.

This clonotype was seen at least ten times. V is TRBV27 and J is TRBJ2-3; 14 bases line up with TRBD2. V shed 5 bases and J 3 bases; nucleotides not matched to a gene: 10. Germline CDR1 is MNHEY and CDR2 is SMNVEV (reference sequence). CDR3 size: 18 residues. The CDR3 DNA is TGTGCCAGCAGTACATTGGGACTAGCGGGAGAGGGGACAGATACGCAGTATTTT. As protein: CASSTLGLAGEGTDTQYF.

This clonotype was counted ten times or more. This sequence joins TRBV7-2 and TRBJ1-5; no clear D. V was cut by 2 bases and J by 0 bases, with 8 bases left in between. The CDR3 length is 15 residues. Germline lookup yields CDR1 SGHTA and CDR2 FQGNSA. In DNA form, the CDR3 reads TGTGCCAGCAGCTTACTCCCTAATAGCAATCAGCCCCAGCATTTT. This translates into CASSLLPNSNQPQHF.

The chain carries TRBV12-3 or TRBV12-4 and TRBJ2-2; D is ambiguous. V shed 6 bases and J shed 8 bases, with 7 bases lying between them. This CDR3 contains 11 residues. The CDR3 bases are TGTGCCAGCAGCGCAGGAGGGGAGCTGTTTTTT. This sequence encodes CASSAGGELFF.

The chain recombines TRBV20-1 with TRBJ2-3; D is unresolved. This CDR3 has 13 amino acids. Germline CDR1 and CDR2: DFQATT and SNEGSKA (reference sequence). The chain's CDR3 is CSADRAPTDTQYF. CDR3 nucleotide sequence: TGCAGCGCTGACCGGGCCCCCACAGATACGCAGTATTTT.

This clonotype was picked up a small number of times. The chain joins TRBV6-1 to TRBJ2-7; D possibly matches TRBD1 or TRBD2 (5 bases each). V was clipped by 11 bases and J by 5 bases, with 22 bases between them. The CDR3 extends over 14 amino acids. Germline V CDR1 and CDR2: MNHNS, SASEGT. CDR3 sequence: CACRPRGSGNEQYF. DNA for the CDR3: TGTGCCTGTAGGCCCCGGGGCTCAGGGAACGAGCAGTACTTC.

J is TRBJ2-1 and V is TRBV6-5, with D hard to call. Germline-derived CDR1 and CDR2 are MNHEY and SVGAGI. CDR3 length equals 14 residues. V lost 0 bases to trimming and J lost 3 bases, with 6 bases between them. The CDR3 sequence: CASSYSRIYNEQFF. The CDR3, as DNA: TGTGCCAGCAGTTACTCTAGGATCTACAATGAGCAGTTCTTC.

There are a few counts of this clonotype. For the CDR3, the DNA is TGTGCCAGCAGTGAGCAGGGCGGCACAGATACGCAGTATTTT. Its protein product is CASSEQGGTDTQYF. The V call is TRBV6-4, the J call TRBJ2-3, with TRBD1 as a possible D gene (5 bases). The CDR3 is 14 amino acids. Germline V CDR1 and CDR2: MRHNA, SNTAGT. V lost 3 bases, J lost 1 base, and 8 bases lay in between.

This clonotype showed up many times. This sequence joins TRBV29-1 and TRBJ2-4; no clear D. The V end lost 3 bases, the J end lost 0 bases, and 15 bases lay between the germline ends. Germline CDR1 SQVTM, CDR2 ANQGSEA. This CDR3 region has 16 residues. In DNA form, the CDR3 reads TGCAGCGTTGAGGTCGTGGCTAGGCTAGCCAAAAACATTCAGTACTTC. Encoded protein: CSVEVVARLAKNIQYF.

This sequence joins TRBV18 and TRBJ2-2; D is ambiguous. V lost 0 bases, J lost 3 bases, and 11 bases lay in between. Germline CDR1 reads KGHSH; CDR2 reads LQKENI. The CDR3 runs to 16 residues. For the CDR3, the DNA is TGTGCCAGCTCACCACCGTCAGTTGGCTACACCGGGGAGCTGTTTTTT. Translating it yields CASSPPSVGYTGELFF.

This sequence joins TRBV7-2 and TRBJ2-1; no definite D call. The germline V gene has CDR1 SGHTA and CDR2 FQGNSA. V lost 5 bases and J 1 base, leaving 15 bases between the germline ends. There are 16 residues in the CDR3. CDR3 loop: CASSPGSRTSYNEQFF. The CDR3, as DNA: TGTGCCAGCAGCCCCGGTAGTCGCACGTCCTACAATGAGCAGTTCTTC.

The CDR3 DNA follows: TGTGCCAGTAGTGACTCGGGACAGGCTCAAGAGACCCAGTACTTC. Amino acids: CASSDSGQAQETQYF. V usage is TRBV19 and J usage is TRBJ2-5; 8 nucleotides align to TRBD1. CDR1 LNHDA and CDR2 SQIVND come from the germline V gene (reference sequence). The ends lost 5 bases at V and 2 bases at J; junction bases unmatched: 7. The CDR3 extends over 15 amino acids.

This rearrangement joins TRBV12-3 or TRBV12-4 to TRBJ2-2; no firm D call. The CDR3 loop spans 12 amino acids. The V end lost 7 bases, the J end lost 7 bases, and 10 bases lay between the germline ends. CDR3 in DNA: TGTGCCAGCACCTATCGGCGCGGGGAGCTGTTTTTT. Translated: CASTYRRGELFF.

A few counts support this clonotype. V is TRBV12-3 or TRBV12-4 and J is TRBJ2-1; 7 bases match TRBD1. Unmatched junction bases numbered 8, after V lost 3 bases and J lost 9 bases. The CDR3 length is 14 residues. CDR3 sequence: CASSFGTVSPEQFF. For the CDR3, the DNA is TGTGCCAGCAGTTTTGGGACAGTTAGCCCTGAGCAGTTCTTC.

This clonotype was observed many times. This chain connects TRBV4-1 to TRBJ1-1; D is undetermined. CDR3 length: 13 residues. Germline V gives CDR1 MGHRA, CDR2 YSYEKL. Trimming took 1 base from V and 6 from J, leaving 9 bases between them. The CDR3 nucleotides are TGCGCCAGCAGCCAAGTACCGTGGGCTGAAGCTTTCTTT. Protein product: CASSQVPWAEAFF.

The chain employs TRBV20-1 and TRBJ2-7; TRBD2 agrees at 16 bases. CDR1 DFQATT and CDR2 SNEGSKA come from the germline V gene (reference sequence). J was trimmed by 11 bases and V by 7 bases; bases with no gene match: 8. The CDR3 extends over 13 amino acids. The CDR3 loop reads CSVGTSGRGVKYF. In DNA form, the CDR3 reads TGCAGTGTGGGGACTAGCGGGAGGGGGGTTAAGTACTTC.

This rearrangement joins TRBV7-9 to TRBJ2-6, with D maybe TRBD1 (5 bases). Germline CDR1 reads SEHNR; CDR2 reads FQNEAQ (reference sequence). This CDR3 is 15 amino acids long. V gave up 5 bases and J gave up 0 bases, with 8 bases separating them. CDR3 DNA: TGTGCCAGCAGCCGACAGATCTCTGGGGCCAACGTCCTGACTTTC. The encoded protein is CASSRQISGANVLTF.

The chain uses TRBV20-1 and TRBJ2-5; D might be TRBD1 (6 bases). CDR1 is DFQATT, CDR2 SNEGSKA, per germline (reference sequence). The CDR3 totals 14 residues. V gave up 5 bases and J gave up 9 bases, with 22 bases separating them. This chain's CDR3 is CSAVVGTPVGAQYF. In DNA, the CDR3 is TGCAGTGCTGTTGTCGGGACACCGGTTGGGGCCCAGTACTTC.

This clonotype was observed at least ten times. This sequence joins TRBV6-5 and TRBJ2-7, with 11 bases fitting TRBD1. The J segment lost 3 bases and the V segment lost 2 bases, leaving 3 bases of the junction unmatched. CDR3 length: 15 residues. Looked up from germline, CDR1 is MNHEY and CDR2 is SVGAGI. CDR3 region: CASSYPGQGVYEQYF. For the CDR3, the DNA is TGTGCCAGCAGTTACCCGGGACAGGGGGTCTACGAGCAGTACTTC.

V usage is TRBV7-2 and J usage is TRBJ2-3; D is unclear. The germline CDR1 and CDR2 sequences are SGHTA and FQGNSA. The CDR3 is made up of 11 amino acids. Trimming removed 4 bases from V and 7 bases from J, with 6 bases in between. The CDR3 spells CASSSRYTQYF. CDR3 sequence (DNA): TGTGCCAGCAGCTCCCGCTATACGCAGTATTTT.